These 11 T cell receptor beta chains share one sample of origin, sequenced in a study of blood T cell repertoires in COVID-19. Clones were sequenced by immunoSEQ multiplex PCR, and TCRdb holds only the in-frame ones, with some missing. The sample holds more than 70,000 clones, 70% to 90% seen once. The sample comprised peripheral blood. These receptors originate from an elderly man with active or convalescent COVID-19.

The gene calls are TRBV4-2 and TRBJ2-3, with TRBD2 as a possible D gene (6 bases). V shed 6 bases and J shed 0 bases, with 10 bases lying between them. The V gene's germline CDR1 is LGHNA and CDR2 YNFKEQ. CDR3 length: 14 residues. The CDR3 here is CASRGRTSTDTQYF. In DNA form, the CDR3 reads TGTGCCAGCAGAGGGAGGACTAGCACAGATACGCAGTATTTT.

V and J are TRBV5-1 and TRBJ2-1; 13 bases are a match to TRBD2. The CDR3 is 18 amino acids. Germline V gene data show CDR1 as SGHRS and CDR2 as YFSETQ. V was pared by 4 bases and J by 9 bases, with 16 bases of the junction left unmatched. The CDR3 here is CASSTVGLAGVEGGEQFF. CDR3 DNA sequence: TGCGCCAGCAGCACTGTCGGACTAGCGGGAGTGGAGGGGGGTGAGCAGTTCTTC.

V usage is TRBV7-9 and J usage is TRBJ1-2; D unresolved. V lost 7 bases, J lost 7 bases, and 19 bases lay in between. The germline gives CDR1 SEHNR, CDR2 FQNEAQ (reference sequence). CDR3 length equals 14 residues. The CDR3 coding sequence is TGTGCCAGCACCCCGGACTCCCCTAGGAGTGGCTACACCTTC. Amino acids: CASTPDSPRSGYTF.

The chain couples TRBV7-2 to TRBJ2-1; TRBD2 matches at 9 bases. J lost 6 bases, V lost 1 base, and 7 bases had no gene match. The CDR3 has 16 residues. The V gene's germline CDR1 is SGHTA and CDR2 FQGNSA. The CDR3 DNA follows: TGTGCCAGCAGCTTAGTGGGTAGCGGGAGTTTCAATGAGCAGTTCTTC. Amino acid sequence: CASSLVGSGSFNEQFF. The whole variable domain, filled in from reference TRBV7-2 and TRBJ2-1, reads GAGVSQSPSNKVTEKGKDVELRCDPISGHTALYWYRQSLGQGLEFLIYFQGNSAPDKSGLPSDRFSAERTGGSVSTLTIQRTQQEDSAVYLCASSLVGSGSFNEQFFGPGTRLTVL.

This clone appeared a few times. The chain joins TRBV9 to TRBJ2-7, with D unresolved. The CDR3 length is 14 residues. V dropped 0 bases and J dropped 0 bases, with 7 bases sitting between them. Germline-derived CDR1 and CDR2 are SGDLS and YYNGEE. The DNA for the CDR3 is TGTGCCAGCAGCGTAGGCGTAAGCTCCTACGAGCAGTACTTC. Translated: CASSVGVSSYEQYF.

The chain combines TRBV5-1 with TRBJ2-1; TRBD2 agrees at 8 bases. Looked up from germline, CDR1 is SGHRS and CDR2 is YFSETQ. The CDR3 consists of 15 residues. V trimming: 5 bases; J trimming: 1 base; junction bases outside the gene matches: 5. In DNA form, the CDR3 reads TGCGCCAGCAGATTTACTAGCGGTTCCTACAATGAGCAGTTCTTC. Its protein is CASRFTSGSYNEQFF.

The chain combines TRBV12-3 or TRBV12-4 with TRBJ2-7; TRBD2 agrees at 7 bases. The junction had 4 bases not matched to a gene; V was cut back by 8 bases and J by 0 bases. This CDR3 has 13 residues. CDR3 sequence (DNA): TGTGCCAGCCAGAAGCGGGGCTCCTACGAGCAGTACTTC. It is translated as CASQKRGSYEQYF.

DNA for the CDR3: TGCGCCAGCAGCTTGGACTTTAGCGGGGCGAACACCGGGGAGCTGTTTTTT. Translated, it gives CASSLDFSGANTGELFF. This chain connects TRBV5-1 to TRBJ2-2; 8 bases are a match to TRBD2. The CDR3 length is 17 residues. Unmatched junction bases numbered 4, after V lost 0 bases and J lost 0 bases. Germline CDR1 and CDR2: SGHRS and YFSETQ.

This chain links TRBV6-6 with TRBJ2-3, with 7 positions matching TRBD2. This CDR3 region has 12 residues. J was trimmed by 0 bases and V by 11 bases; bases with no gene match: 2. In germline, CDR1 is MNHNY, CDR2 SVGAGI (reference sequence). The CDR3 bases are TGTGCCTGTAGCGGGAGCACAGATACGCAGTATTTT. Its translation: CACSGSTDTQYF.

This chain joins TRBV7-9 and TRBJ1-1; D uncertain. This CDR3 comprises 12 residues. V dropped 3 bases and J dropped 6 bases, with 8 bases sitting between them. CDR1 SEHNR and CDR2 FQNEAQ come from the germline V gene (reference sequence). In DNA, the CDR3 is TGTGCCAGCAGCTTGTTACAGTCTGAAGCTTTCTTT. Translation: CASSLLQSEAFF.

This clone was seen once. The chain is built from TRBV28 and TRBJ2-1; the match to TRBD2 covers 9 bases. Germline CDR1 reads MDHEN; CDR2 reads SYDVKM. With 6 bases clipped from V and 5 bases from J, the junction kept 8 bases outside the gene matches. This CDR3 spans 15 amino acids. The CDR3, as DNA: TGTGCCAGCAGCCTAGCGGGGATAGGAAACAATGAGCAGTTCTTC. It is translated as CASSLAGIGNNEQFF.